This T cell receptor (beta chain) derives from a study of T cell repertoires in cytomegalovirus infection (dated by TCRdb to between 2018 and 2021). With respect to the entire study: Alongside well-studied HLA-B-restricted epitopes, the peptide stimulations were aimed at recently identified HLA-C-restricted CMV epitopes, whose presentation resists viral immunomodulation. Donor HLA type was relevant to the analysis, because carriage of CMV infection together with the matching HLA type was indicated by public TCR beta signatures. Broader findings and caveats from the paper: Cumulative frequency of public TCR beta family members discriminated carriers of CMV infection plus the relevant HLA type in this cohort and an independent approximately 350-donor cohort. The ex vivo response was dominated by HLA-C-restricted CMV-specific TCR beta clonotypes, which also provided the single most frequent clonotype in two of eight donors.

Note on this clonotype: Its antigen target is currently unknown. Base-call qualities are not available, and no considerably larger clone is one nucleotide away.

The CDR3, cysteine through phenylalanine, is 14 amino acids long. Left in the record is the CDR3 DNA by itself, 42 bases read in frame from the first base. The CDR1 and CDR2 encoded by the germline V gene are SGHVS and FNYEAQ. V loses 1 base at its end and J loses 7 bases; junction bases beyond the gene matches: 4. Sample treatment or condition, as interpreted from the label and publication: in vitro stimulation with specific CMV peptide epitopes to enrich CMV-specific T cells. These reads were obtained on an Illumina HiSeq 1500. In TCRdb, the public reads were trimmed at Q25 with fastp and aligned with MiXCR, with productive beta chains retained. CDR3 protein duplicates are merged, each entry listing the most common genes and DNA. A total of 200,000 to 250,000 distinct CDR3 sequences appear in this sample, 38% of them only once. Approximately 59% of the sample goes to the ten largest clones.

This chain joins TRBV7-6 to TRBJ1-1, with 9 middle bases fitting TRBD1. The clonotype was recovered from a human donor in good health (CMV status not recorded). Some clones in this sample may be carry-over from other donors' samples. The sample in question was CD8+ T cells from cultured PBMCs, obtained from culture after CMV antigen stimulation. The nucleotide sequence is given as TGTGCCAGCAGCTTAGAACAGGGGGCTGGTGAAGCTTTCTTT. Translated, it gives CASSLEQGAGEAFF.